The rows below give T cell receptor beta chains drawn from one sample of a study of blood T cell repertoires in COVID-19. TCRdb's copy holds only in-frame clones and misses some; the assay was immunoSEQ multiplex PCR. The sample lists 250,000 to 400,000 clones; roughly 88% were seen once. Source material: peripheral blood. Receptors originate from a woman in her twenties or thirties with COVID-19, enrolled during active disease. Each CDR3 is given with its conserved first and last residue. The D gene is left open where the match is weak. The size entry is marked missing in some rows and otherwise reads once, few, many or a size class.

j_call | v_call | clone_size | d_call | cdr3_aa | cdr3_nt
TRBJ1-1 | TRBV6-4 | NA | TRBD1 | CASSDRRQGFMNTEAFF | TGTGCCAGCAGTGACCGACGACAGGGTTTCATGAACACTGAAGCTTTCTTT
TRBJ1-5 | TRBV28 | NA | NA | CASSRLYSNQPQHF | TGTGCCAGCAGCAGGCTGTATAGCAATCAGCCCCAGCATTTT
TRBJ1-2 | TRBV5-1 | NA | TRBD1 | CASSRSQGVSDGYTF | TGCGCCAGCAGCCGTAGTCAGGGGGTCTCCGATGGCTACACCTTC
TRBJ1-5 | TRBV30 | NA | NA | CAWSVGDQEPQHF | TGTGCCTGGAGTGTGGGCGATCAGGAGCCCCAGCATTTT
TRBJ1-1 | TRBV27 | NA | NA | CASSLFGRERRTEAFF | TGTGCCAGCAGTTTATTTGGCCGGGAAAGAAGGACTGAAGCTTTCTTT
TRBJ1-1 | TRBV20-1 | once | NA | CSAAGGTEAFF | TGCAGTGCTGCTGGGGGGACTGAAGCTTTCTTT
TRBJ1-1 | TRBV27 | NA | NA | CASRLTPSLGHLYTEAFF | TGTGCCAGCAGACTCACCCCTTCCCTGGGACACTTATACACTGAAGCTTTCTTT
TRBJ2-7 | TRBV27 | NA | NA | CASNLGPEQYF | TGTGCCAGCAACTTGGGGCCCGAGCAGTACTTC
TRBJ1-5 | TRBV21-1 | few | NA | CASSKLGKRHNQPQHF | TGTGCCAGCAGCAAACTAGGGAAGCGGCACAATCAGCCCCAGCATTTT
TRBJ1-2 | TRBV19 | NA | NA | CASSIGTSNYGYTF | TGTGCCAGTAGTATAGGGACATCTAACTATGGCTACACCTTC
TRBJ1-2 | TRBV19 | NA | NA | CASTRAANYGYTF | TGTGCCAGTACCCGAGCGGCTAACTATGGCTACACCTTC
TRBJ1-5 | TRBV28 | NA | NA | CASSGSLGGNQPQHF | TGTGCCAGCAGTGGGTCCCTAGGAGGGAATCAGCCCCAGCATTTT
TRBJ2-7 | TRBV30 | NA | NA | CAWSVRQGYEQYF | TGTGCCTGGAGTGTACGTCAGGGCTACGAGCAGTACTTC
TRBJ2-1 | TRBV10-2 | NA | TRBD2 | CASSPLAGQQKEQFF | TGCGCCAGCAGCCCCCTAGCGGGGCAACAGAAAGAGCAGTTCTTC
TRBJ2-3 | TRBV4-1 | NA | TRBD2 | CASSQGATSGGDTQYF | TGCGCCAGCAGCCAAGGCGCGACTAGCGGGGGAGATACGCAGTATTTT
TRBJ2-1 | TRBV7-9 | NA | TRBD2 | CASSLSVAGTRNEQFF | TGTGCCAGCAGCTTATCGGTAGCGGGCACGCGCAATGAGCAGTTCTTC
TRBJ2-1 | TRBV9 | NA | NA | CASSVGSSGDEQFF | TGTGCCAGCAGCGTAGGTTCCAGCGGCGATGAGCAGTTCTTC
TRBJ1-2 | TRBV5-1 | NA | TRBD1 | CASSSPGQGASGYTF | TGCGCCAGCAGCTCTCCGGGACAGGGGGCCAGTGGCTACACCTTC
TRBJ1-1 | TRBV28 | NA | NA | CASSLWAGQARGMNTEAFF | TGTGCCAGCAGTTTATGGGCCGGGCAGGCACGGGGGATGAACACTGAAGCTTTCTTT
TRBJ1-2 | TRBV2 | NA | TRBD1 | CASSAPGQGGRITF | TGTGCCAGCAGTGCACCGGGACAGGGGGGCCGCATCACCTTC
TRBJ1-2 | TRBV4-1 | NA | TRBD1 | CASSQTGGFYGYTF | TGCGCCAGCAGCCAAACAGGGGGCTTCTATGGCTACACCTTC
TRBJ2-1 | TRBV19 | NA | TRBD2 | CASSIMGGRTYNEQFF | TGTGCCAGTAGTATAATGGGCGGGAGAACCTACAATGAGCAGTTCTTC
TRBJ1-6 | TRBV6-5 | NA | NA | CASKVDRLTNSPLHF | TGTGCCAGCAAGGTGGACAGACTTACTAATTCACCCCTCCACTTT
TRBJ2-1 | TRBV27 | NA | TRBD1 | CASSLLGQGAAEQFF | TGTGCCAGCAGTTTACTGGGACAGGGGGCGGCTGAGCAGTTCTTC
TRBJ2-4 | TRBV19 | NA | TRBD1 | CATQPGQGKNIQYF | TGTGCCACCCAACCGGGACAGGGGAAAAACATTCAGTACTTC
TRBJ2-7 | TRBV4-1 | NA | NA | CASSQGTGLQYEQYF | TGCGCCAGCAGCCAAGGGACGGGACTTCAGTACGAGCAGTACTTC
TRBJ1-1 | TRBV10-3 | once | TRBD1 | CAIMDRGGTEAFF | TGTGCCATCATGGACAGGGGAGGGACTGAAGCTTTCTTT
TRBJ2-2 | TRBV9 | NA | NA | CASSVGLERFGNTGELFF | TGTGCCAGCAGCGTAGGGCTAGAGAGGTTTGGCAACACCGGGGAGCTGTTTTTT
TRBJ2-7 | TRBV5-1 | NA | TRBD2 | CASSLEASGLYEQYF | TGCGCCAGCAGCTTGGAAGCTAGCGGGCTCTACGAGCAGTACTTC
TRBJ1-2 | TRBV6-5 | NA | NA | CASSRTGDGYTF | TGTGCCAGCAGCCGAACCGGGGATGGCTACACCTTC
TRBJ2-3 | TRBV7-6 | NA | NA | CASRASGSSTDTQYF | TGTGCCAGCAGAGCAAGCGGGTCTAGCACAGATACGCAGTATTTT
TRBJ2-7 | TRBV6-1 | NA | TRBD1 | CASSANQGQPAYEQYF | TGTGCCAGCAGTGCTAATCAGGGACAGCCCGCCTACGAGCAGTACTTC
TRBJ2-5 | TRBV5-1 | NA | TRBD2 | CASSLAPASGQETQYF | TGCGCCAGCAGCTTGGCTCCGGCTAGCGGCCAAGAGACCCAGTACTTC
TRBJ1-5 | TRBV5-6 | NA | NA | CASSLGLNQPQHF | TGTGCCAGCAGCTTGGGACTCAATCAGCCCCAGCATTTT
TRBJ1-5 | TRBV2 | NA | TRBD1 | CASSPGTGGVWPQHF | TGTGCCAGCAGTCCCGGGACAGGGGGGGTGTGGCCCCAGCATTTT
TRBJ2-1 | TRBV28 | NA | TRBD2 | CASSFLAGSSYNEQFF | TGTGCCAGCAGTTTTTTAGCGGGGTCCTCCTACAATGAGCAGTTCTTC
TRBJ2-1 | TRBV28 | NA | NA | CASSSLLSEQFF | TGTGCCAGCAGTTCACTTTTGAGTGAGCAGTTCTTC
TRBJ1-1 | TRBV10-3 | NA | TRBD1 | CAIGSDRGPLNTEAFF | TGTGCCATCGGATCGGACAGGGGGCCCCTAAACACTGAAGCTTTCTTT
TRBJ2-3 | TRBV10-2 | NA | TRBD1 | CASGGTGGFTDTQYF | TGCGCCAGCGGCGGGACAGGGGGTTTCACAGATACGCAGTATTTT
TRBJ2-5 | TRBV2 | NA | NA | CASSLGETQYF | TGTGCCAGCAGCCTCGGAGAGACCCAGTACTTC
TRBJ1-4 | TRBV18 | NA | NA | CASSPLRQPTYEKLFF | TGTGCCAGCTCACCACTGAGGCAGCCAACCTATGAAAAACTGTTTTTT
TRBJ2-1 | TRBV19 | NA | NA | CASSQGGVIYNEQFF | TGTGCCAGTAGCCAAGGCGGGGTAATCTACAATGAGCAGTTCTTC
TRBJ2-7 | TRBV7-2 | NA | NA | CASSPFPGEQYF | TGTGCCAGCAGCCCCTTCCCGGGGGAGCAGTACTTC
TRBJ1-2 | TRBV27 | once | TRBD1 | CASRSGTANYGYTF | TGTGCCAGCAGATCCGGGACAGCTAACTATGGCTACACCTTC
TRBJ2-3 | TRBV5-1 | NA | NA | CASSRDWSDTQYF | TGCGCCAGCAGCCGGGACTGGTCAGATACGCAGTATTTT